Following are 2 T cell receptor beta chains from one sample sequenced in a study of tumor and adjacent non-tumor tissue in lung cancer. This sample's RNA came from whole unsorted tissue. More than 3 cm separated this lung sample from the edge of the tumor. The library came from three nested PCR rounds adapted from ARM-PCR protocols. TCRdb passed the multiplex PCR reads through MiXCR, listing each CDR3 protein once. Found here are about 50,000 distinct CDR3 sequences, about 80% of them singletons; the top ten hold around 25%. Sequencing input: distant non-tumor lung tissue. The receptors here all came from a woman aged 60 to 75 with non-small cell lung cancer.

For this clonotype: A junction boundary mismatches the germline segment, possibly from a read error. The CDR3, as DNA: TGTGCCAGTAGCCCCACTGCGGCCGAAGAGACCCGGTACTTC. Translation: CASSPTAAEETRYF. The chain joins TRBV5-6 to TRBJ2-5, with D unclear. This CDR3 comprises 14 residues. CDR1 is SGHDT, CDR2 YYEEEE, per germline.

Note on this clonotype: Compared with germline, one end of the junction differs, possibly owing to a read error. The rearrangement joins TRBV4-3 to TRBJ2-5; 9 positions agree with TRBD2. This CDR3 comprises 15 residues. Germline lookup yields CDR1 LGHNA and CDR2 YSLEER. Written as DNA, the CDR3 is TGCGCCAGCTGCCAAGGGCTAGCGGGATCGGAGATCCAGTACTTC. Translation gives CASCQGLAGSEIQYF.